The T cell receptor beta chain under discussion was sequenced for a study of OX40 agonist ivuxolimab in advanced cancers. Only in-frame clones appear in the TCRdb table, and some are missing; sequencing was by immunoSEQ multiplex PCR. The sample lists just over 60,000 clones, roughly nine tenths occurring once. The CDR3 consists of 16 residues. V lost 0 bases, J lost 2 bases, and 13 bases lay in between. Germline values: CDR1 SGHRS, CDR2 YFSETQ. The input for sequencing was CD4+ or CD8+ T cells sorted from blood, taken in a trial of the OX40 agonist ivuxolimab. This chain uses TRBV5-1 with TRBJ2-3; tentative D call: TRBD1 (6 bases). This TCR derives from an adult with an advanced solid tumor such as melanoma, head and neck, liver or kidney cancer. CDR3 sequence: CASSLVRGQNTDTQYF. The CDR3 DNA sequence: TGCGCCAGCAGCTTGGTGAGAGGACAGAACACAGATACGCAGTATTTT.